Shown below are 30 T cell receptor beta chains from a single sample sequenced in a study of shared clonotypes between healthy human individuals. The assay was immunoSEQ multiplex PCR, and TCRdb's table has in-frame clones only and misses some. Seen here are hundreds of thousands of clones, about 78% observed once, and the top ten hold roughly 1.8%. Sample: memory CD4+ T cells sorted from blood. As to subset: CD45RA-negative fraction. The origin of the receptors is a woman aged 30 to 39 in good health.

The V and J genes are TRBV6-5 and TRBJ2-1; D is perhaps TRBD2 (5 bases). Germline CDR1 and CDR2: MNHEY and SVGAGI. CDR3 length: 14 amino acids. Deletions cut 2 bases from V and 4 bases from J, with 9 bases between. The chain's CDR3 is CASSYVAGYNEQFF. DNA for the CDR3: TGTGCCAGCAGTTACGTGGCGGGTTACAATGAGCAGTTCTTC.

This clone has only a few counts. This chain links TRBV7-9 with TRBJ1-3; D is unresolved. Germline V gene data show CDR1 as SEHNR and CDR2 as FQNEAQ (reference sequence). Deletions cut 4 bases from V and 2 bases from J, with 3 bases between. The length of the CDR3 is 12 residues. The chain's CDR3 is CASSSTGNTIYF. In nucleotides, the CDR3 is TGTGCCAGCAGCTCGACTGGAAACACCATATATTTT.

The chain joins TRBV19 to TRBJ2-3; 10 nucleotides line up with TRBD2. J lost 2 bases, V lost 6 bases, and 5 bases had no gene match. Germline CDR1 LNHDA, CDR2 SQIVND (reference sequence). The CDR3 loop spans 15 amino acids. CDR3 DNA sequence: TGTGCCAGTAGAACTAGCGGGACCGCCACAGATACGCAGTATTTT. Protein sequence: CASRTSGTATDTQYF.

The rearrangement uses TRBV5-1 and TRBJ2-3; a weak D match, TRBD2 (5 bases). The CDR3 length is 15 residues. Deletions cut 2 bases from V and 3 bases from J, with 13 bases between. Germline CDR1 reads SGHRS; CDR2 reads YFSETQ. CDR3 region: CASSFEGAVTDTQYF. DNA for the CDR3: TGCGCCAGCAGCTTCGAGGGAGCGGTAACAGATACGCAGTATTTT.

The chain has TRBV28 and TRBJ1-2; tentative D call: TRBD1 (6 bases). Germline V CDR1 and CDR2: MDHEN, SYDVKM. Trimming removed 5 bases at V and 5 bases at J, with 15 bases between. The CDR3 is 14 residues long. The CDR3 spells CASSNYREHYGYTF. The CDR3 region has the DNA TGTGCCAGCAGTAACTACAGGGAACATTATGGCTACACCTTC.

The CDR3 region is CASSETGRNTEAFF. The CDR3 DNA is TGCGCCAGCAGTGAGACGGGACGGAACACTGAAGCTTTCTTT. The V and J genes are TRBV10-2 and TRBJ1-1, with D possibly being TRBD1 (5 bases). This CDR3 has 14 residues. CDR1 WSHSY and CDR2 SAAADI come from the germline V gene. Trimming removed 2 bases at V and 1 base at J, with 8 bases between.

The chain recombines TRBV5-1 with TRBJ2-3; 11 nucleotides align to TRBD2. The CDR3 contains 16 residues. Germline V lookup: CDR1 SGHRS, CDR2 YFSETQ. Trimming at V came to 5 bases and at J to 0 bases, leaving 5 bases not matched to a gene. CDR3 DNA: TGCGCCAGCAGTCCCGGGACTAGCGGTAGCACAGATACGCAGTATTTT. This gives the protein CASSPGTSGSTDTQYF.

The chain is built from TRBV27 and TRBJ2-3; 9 nucleotides agree with TRBD2. CDR1 is MNHEY, CDR2 SMNVEV, per germline (reference sequence). The trim removed 3 bases at V and 0 bases at J, leaving 10 bases unmatched. The CDR3 consists of 18 residues. CDR3 sequence (DNA): TGTGCCAGCAGTTTTCTCGGGCGGGAGGGCCTTAGCACAGATACGCAGTATTTT. It is translated as CASSFLGREGLSTDTQYF.

This rearrangement joins TRBV18 to TRBJ2-7; 10 bases fit TRBD1. Germline V gene lookup returns CDR1 KGHSH and CDR2 LQKENI. J lost 2 bases, V lost 3 bases, and 7 bases had no gene match. The CDR3 sequence is 16 residues long. DNA for the CDR3: TGTGCCAGCTCACCTCTCGGGACAGGGGTCGCCTACGAGCAGTACTTC. This sequence encodes CASSPLGTGVAYEQYF.

Notes on this clone: Other DNA sequences in the sample encode the same CDR3. The chain recombines TRBV29-1 with TRBJ2-5; tentative D call: TRBD2 (5 bases). Germline V gene data show CDR1 as SQVTM and CDR2 as ANQGSEA. The CDR3 runs to 12 residues. V lost 4 bases and J lost 5, with 11 bases in between. DNA of the CDR3: TGCAGCGTTGCCGCCGGCGGGGAGACCCAGTACTTC. Amino acids: CSVAAGGETQYF.

J is TRBJ1-2 and V is TRBV18; D gene uncertain. The CDR3 contains 13 residues. Germline CDR1 reads KGHSH; CDR2 reads LQKENI. V gave up 1 base and J gave up 6 bases, with 9 bases separating them. The CDR3 DNA reads as TGTGCCAGCTCACCACAGGGTTCGAATGGCTACACCTTC. Translation: CASSPQGSNGYTF.

The chain couples TRBV28 to TRBJ1-4, with D hard to call. Germline CDR1 and CDR2: MDHEN and SYDVKM. The CDR3 spans 13 residues. V shed 6 bases and J shed 4 bases, with 9 bases lying between them. The CDR3 loop is CASRSTYNEKLFF. The CDR3 bases are TGTGCCAGCAGATCTACCTATAATGAAAAACTGTTTTTT.

The chain recombines TRBV10-1 with TRBJ2-1, with 8 bases identical to TRBD1. V shed 0 bases, J shed 9 bases, and the junction held 7 bases outside the gene matches. The CDR3 runs to 15 residues. The germline V gene has CDR1 WNHNN and CDR2 SYGVQD (reference sequence). In nucleotides, the CDR3 is TGCGCCAGCAGTGAGTCGGGACAGGCCCTCACTGAGCAGTTCTTC. Translating gives CASSESGQALTEQFF.

The rearrangement uses TRBV10-1 and TRBJ2-1; D ambiguous. V was cut by 3 bases and J by 8 bases, with 11 bases left in between. Germline CDR1 reads WNHNN; CDR2 reads SYGVQD (reference sequence). This CDR3 contains 13 residues. CDR3 sequence: CASSDFLDDEQFF. CDR3 bases: TGCGCCAGCAGTGACTTTCTAGACGATGAGCAGTTCTTC.

This chain joins TRBV27 and TRBJ2-7; no reliable D call. Germline lookup yields CDR1 MNHEY and CDR2 SMNVEV (reference sequence). The CDR3 runs to 12 residues. The V gene lost 4 bases and the J gene lost 1 base, with 5 bases spanning the gap. The CDR3 sequence is CASSSQSYEQYF. In DNA, the CDR3 is TGTGCCAGCAGTTCCCAGTCCTACGAGCAGTACTTC.

The V and J genes are TRBV7-9 and TRBJ1-2; maybe TRBD1 (6 bases). V gave up 2 bases and J gave up 2 bases, with 9 bases separating them. The CDR3 has 14 amino acids. Germline-derived CDR1 and CDR2 are SEHNR and FQNEAQ (reference sequence). The DNA of the CDR3 is TGTGCCAGCAGCTTAACCACAGGGAACTATGGCTACACCTTC. It translates to CASSLTTGNYGYTF.

This chain links TRBV27 with TRBJ1-1; possible D gene TRBD1, 5 bases. Germline V lookup: CDR1 MNHEY, CDR2 SMNVEV (reference sequence). This CDR3 comprises 13 residues. The V end lost 6 bases, the J end lost 1 base, and 9 bases lay between the germline ends. CDR3 in DNA: TGTGCCAGCAGGAGACAGAGGAACACTGAAGCTTTCTTT. It is translated as CASRRQRNTEAFF.

This chain uses TRBV19 with TRBJ2-2, with D tentatively TRBD2 (6 bases). V gave up 6 bases and J gave up 4 bases, with 12 bases separating them. CDR1 is LNHDA and CDR2 is SQIVND in the germline V gene (reference sequence). The CDR3 spans 14 residues. The DNA of the CDR3 is TGTGCCAGTAGAGTGGGAGGCGGCACCGGGGAGCTGTTTTTT. Translation: CASRVGGGTGELFF.

The gene calls are TRBV30 and TRBJ1-2; tentatively, D is TRBD1 (6 bases). CDR3 length: 13 residues. The germline gives CDR1 GTSNPN, CDR2 SVGIG (reference sequence). The germline V and J ends were trimmed by 2 bases and 4 bases, with 11 bases remaining between them. The CDR3 DNA reads TGTGCCTGGAGTTCCGGGACACTCTATGGCTACACCTTC. It codes for CAWSSGTLYGYTF.

The V gene is TRBV7-3, the J gene TRBJ2-7, with D perhaps being TRBD1 or TRBD2 (5 bases each). The CDR3 has 13 residues. V was cut by 5 bases and J by 6 bases, with 14 bases left in between. CDR1 SGHTA and CDR2 FQGTGA come from the germline V gene. The chain's CDR3 is CASSPGAPIEQYF. CDR3 bases: TGTGCCAGCAGCCCCGGGGCCCCCATCGAGCAGTACTTC.

CDR3 amino acids: CASSIGILAADTQYF. The DNA for the CDR3 is TGTGCCAGCAGTATAGGTATCCTAGCCGCAGATACGCAGTATTTT. The V gene is TRBV2, the J gene TRBJ2-3, with a possible D match to TRBD2 (5 bases). The CDR3 extends over 15 amino acids. Trimming stripped 5 bases from V and 4 bases from J, with 16 bases between. Germline values: CDR1 SNHLY, CDR2 FYNNEI. Full variable domain (outside the CDR3, taken from reference TRBV2 and TRBJ2-3): EPEVTQTPSHQVTQMGQEVILRCVPISNHLYFYWYRQILGQKVEFLVSFYNNEISEKSEIFDDQFSVERPDGSNFTLKIRSTKLEDSAMYFCASSIGILAADTQYFGPGTRLTVL.

CDR3 protein: CASSERLAGVEFF. In nucleotides, the CDR3 is TGTGCCAGCAGTGAAAGACTAGCGGGAGTTGAGTTCTTC. The chain combines TRBV6-5 with TRBJ2-1, with TRBD2 matching over 12 bases. The CDR3 runs 13 residues. J lost 14 bases, V lost 5 bases, and 7 bases had no gene match. Germline V lookup: CDR1 MNHEY, CDR2 SVGAGI.

The gene calls are TRBV29-1 and TRBJ2-1; maybe TRBD1 (5 bases). The germline V gene has CDR1 SQVTM and CDR2 ANQGSEA. Deletions cut 3 bases from V and 1 base from J, with 13 bases between. This CDR3 is built from 15 residues. The CDR3 sequence is CSVDRVRPSYNEQFF. CDR3 DNA sequence: TGCAGCGTTGACAGGGTCCGACCTTCCTACAATGAGCAGTTCTTC.

To note about this clone: This could be a read error, since a much larger clone is one nucleotide away. The same CDR3 can be traced to other DNA sequences in this sample. The gene calls are TRBV11-2 and TRBJ1-1, with D hard to call. This CDR3 comprises 13 residues. The V end was cut by 5 bases, the J end by 3 bases, with 10 bases between. The germline V gene encodes CDR1 SGHAT and CDR2 FQNNGV. Here the CDR3 DNA reads TGTGCCAGCAGCACCCAAAGGGACACTGAAGCTTTCTTT. It codes for CASSTQRDTEAFF.

This clone was counted a few times. This chain connects TRBV30 to TRBJ1-2; TRBD1 aligns across 9 bases. Germline V gene lookup returns CDR1 GTSNPN and CDR2 SVGIG (reference sequence). This CDR3 has 13 residues. V lost 2 bases, J lost 10 bases, and 8 bases stayed unmatched. CDR3 sequence reads: CAWSYGTGHDYTF. The CDR3 nucleotides read TGTGCCTGGAGTTACGGGACAGGGCACGACTACACCTTC.

J is TRBJ2-5 and V is TRBV5-1, with TRBD1 identical over 7 bases. J gave up 4 bases and V 3 bases, and 12 bases lay outside the gene matches. In germline, CDR1 is SGHRS, CDR2 YFSETQ. CDR3 size: 16 residues. CDR3 sequence reads: CASSYNPTGAGETQYF. The CDR3 nucleotides read TGCGCCAGCAGCTACAACCCCACAGGGGCGGGAGAGACCCAGTACTTC.

The CDR3 sequence is CASSSDRIGYGYTF. The CDR3 DNA is TGCGCCAGCAGCTCGGACAGGATTGGGTATGGCTACACCTTC. The V gene is TRBV5-1, the J gene TRBJ1-2; 7 nucleotides line up with TRBD1. Germline CDR1 and CDR2: SGHRS and YFSETQ. Unmatched junction bases numbered 7, after V lost 3 bases and J lost 5 bases. This CDR3 comprises 14 residues.

The chain has TRBV7-2 and TRBJ2-7; D remains unclear. The CDR3 totals 15 residues. The germline V gene has CDR1 SGHTA and CDR2 FQGNSA. Trimming took 7 bases from V and 2 from J, leaving 18 bases between them. Here the CDR3 reads CASTQQPGSTYEQYF. In DNA, the CDR3 is TGTGCCAGCACCCAACAGCCTGGGTCGACCTACGAGCAGTACTTC.

This clone has only a few counts. V usage is TRBV6-5 and J usage is TRBJ2-7; TRBD2 is a possible D gene (5 bases). In germline, CDR1 is MNHEY, CDR2 SVGAGI. Trimming took off 7 bases at V and 7 bases at J, with 11 bases between the two ends. There are 11 residues in the CDR3. The CDR3: CASNNGVEQYF. The CDR3 DNA is TGTGCCAGCAACAACGGGGTGGAGCAGTACTTC.

The V and J genes are TRBV11-2 and TRBJ2-7; TRBD2 agrees at 8 bases. This CDR3 has 18 amino acids. Germline values: CDR1 SGHAT, CDR2 FQNNGV. The V segment lost 5 bases and the J segment 0 bases; nucleotides outside the gene matches: 15. This chain's CDR3 is CASSPRGVGGRSSYEQYF. CDR3 nucleotide sequence: TGTGCCAGCAGCCCGAGGGGAGTTGGCGGGAGGTCCTCCTACGAGCAGTACTTC.